This record covers a single T cell receptor beta chain. Its antigen is as yet unknown. The sample comes from a study of blood T cells in healthy people across ages. Study findings and constraints: Higher diversity and more naive CD4+ cells were features of long-lived donors, compared to aged donors. One million T cells yielded diversity estimates that were considered underestimates.

Per the germline V gene, CDR1 is MNHEY and CDR2 is SVGAGI. The CDR3 has 15 residues. The V gene lost 0 bases and the J gene lost 3 bases, with 11 bases spanning the gap. There were healthy Caucasian individuals from Russia, aged roughly 6 to 95, serving as donors. A J-beta primer mix and a sample-barcoded 5' primer were used in a second PCR of roughly 7 to 12 cycles. Every cDNA molecule carried a tag from a template-switch adaptor bearing 12 random nucleotides. One entry per CDR3 protein, called by TCRdb with MiXCR from the 5' RACE reads. The sample shows about 1.5 million distinct CDR3 sequences, about 45% of them seen only once.

The gene calls are TRBV6-5 and TRBJ1-2; D is undetermined. The material sequenced was blood. The sequence derives from a woman aged 18 to 35 in good health. CDR3 DNA: TGTGCCAGCAGTTACTCACGGGGATACGACTATGGCTACACCTTC. It yields the protein CASSYSRGYDYGYTF.